These 10 T cell receptor beta chains originate from one sample sequenced in a study of CD8 T cells in ankylosing spondylitis. TCRdb independently ran MiXCR on the 5' RACE reads; one entry per CDR3 protein. The sample records 150,000 to 200,000 distinct CDR3 sequences, approximately 16% being singletons. Specimen: blood, either unsorted or a sorted T cell fraction (not recorded which). These receptors all stem from a male donor with ankylosing spondylitis or in good health (not recorded which).

This clonotype was found a few times. The V gene is TRBV2, the J gene TRBJ1-5, with a possible D match to TRBD1 (5 bases). Germline V lookup: CDR1 SNHLY, CDR2 FYNNEI. This CDR3 comprises 16 residues. The V end was cut by 7 bases, the J end by 5 bases, with 21 bases between. The CDR3 region has the DNA TGTGCCAGCAACCGACCGACCGACAGTGTCCATCAGCCCCAGCATTTT. This codes for CASNRPTDSVHQPQHF.

This clonotype was picked up a small number of times. V and J are TRBV27 and TRBJ1-4, with a tentative D call TRBD1 (5 bases). V dropped 5 bases and J dropped 7 bases, with 17 bases sitting between them. The CDR3 sequence is 15 residues long. Germline CDR1 and CDR2: MNHEY and SMNVEV (reference sequence). DNA of the CDR3: TGTGCCAGCAGTCCGCTGACAGCACTAGGTGAAAAACTGTTTTTT. Translated, it gives CASSPLTALGEKLFF.

The rearrangement joins TRBV7-6 to TRBJ2-1; the D gene is possibly TRBD2 (5 bases). Trimming cost V 4 bases and J 1 base, with 11 bases left between them. The CDR3 runs to 15 residues. Germline CDR1 SGHVS, CDR2 FNYEAQ. The CDR3 reads CASSSPTRSYNEQFF. CDR3 DNA sequence: TGTGCCAGCAGCTCCCCCACTAGATCCTACAATGAGCAGTTCTTC.

The CDR3 sequence is CASSLGRVSGANTGELFF. The DNA of the CDR3 is TGTGCCAGCAGCTTAGGTCGTGTTAGCGGGGCAAACACCGGGGAGCTGTTTTTT. The chain joins TRBV7-3 to TRBJ2-2; 8 bases map to TRBD2. This CDR3 has 18 residues. V lost 2 bases, J lost 2 bases, and 10 bases stayed unmatched. Germline lookup yields CDR1 SGHTA and CDR2 FQGTGA.

The chain is built from TRBV6-1 and TRBJ2-1; 9 bases agree with TRBD2. There are 15 residues in the CDR3. Trimming cost V 3 bases and J 11 bases; bases outside gene matches: 11. Germline V CDR1 and CDR2: MNHNS, SASEGT. The CDR3 region is CASSEWASGVSKQFF. The CDR3, as DNA: TGTGCCAGCAGTGAGTGGGCTAGCGGGGTGTCCAAGCAGTTCTTC.

This clonotype was detected only a few times. The chain uses TRBV30 and TRBJ1-5, with D possibly TRBD1 on 5 matching bases. Trimming left V 2 bases short and J 1 base short, with 6 bases between. The CDR3 has 13 residues. Germline assignment: CDR1 GTSNPN and CDR2 SVGIG (reference sequence). The CDR3 DNA reads TGTGCCTGGAGTTCAGGGAGCAATCAGCCCCAGCATTTT. Translating it yields CAWSSGSNQPQHF.

On this clonotype itself: At one end the junction does not follow the germline gene, possibly because of a read error. V usage is TRBV11-2 and J usage is TRBJ2-2; 8 bases align to TRBD2. The CDR3 sequence is 16 residues long. The germline gives CDR1 SGHAT, CDR2 FQNNGV. CDR3 sequence (DNA): TGTGCCGGCAGCTTGCCTGCCGGGAGGGTGACCGGGGAGCTGTTTTTT. It specifies CAGSLPAGRVTGELFF.

This clonotype showed up many times. The chain joins TRBV5-1 to TRBJ2-7; D gene unclear. CDR1 is SGHRS and CDR2 is YFSETQ in the germline V gene. The CDR3 is 14 residues long. V was clipped by 1 base and J by 5 bases, with 13 bases between them. CDR3 nucleotide sequence: TGCGCCAGCAGCTTGCGAGGTCTTAACAACGAGCAGTACTTC. Encoded protein: CASSLRGLNNEQYF.

This clonotype showed up many times. The chain links TRBV28 to TRBJ2-7; a weak D match, TRBD1 (6 bases). The CDR3 sequence is 13 residues long. Trimming removed 4 bases at V and 4 bases at J, with 11 bases between. CDR1 is MDHEN, CDR2 SYDVKM, per germline. Written as DNA, the CDR3 is TGTGCCAGCAGTTACACAGGGCCTTACGAGCAGTACTTC. Translated: CASSYTGPYEQYF. The full variable domain, with the rest looked up from reference TRBV28 and TRBJ2-7, is DVKVTQSSRYLVKRTGEKVFLECVQDMDHENMFWYRQDPGLGLRLIYFSYDVKMKEKGDIPEGYSVSREKKERFSLILESASTNQTSMYLCASSYTGPYEQYFGPGTRLTVT.

The V and J genes are TRBV23-1 and TRBJ2-7; D gene uncertain. TRBV23-1 is assigned to the ORF class and has an uncertain function. The CDR3 has 17 residues. Trimming took off 4 bases at V and 0 bases at J, with 19 bases between the two ends. CDR3 in amino acids: CASSRPRHLCFSYEQYF. CDR3 nucleotide sequence: TGCGCCAGCAGTCGCCCGAGACACCTTTGTTTCTCCTACGAGCAGTACTTC.